The rows below give T cell receptor beta chains drawn from one sample of a study of cytomegalovirus exposure and HLA in healthy donors. Clones were read by immunoSEQ multiplex PCR, and TCRdb kept only the in-frame ones, dropping some. The table records some 42,000 clones, 40% to 60% of them present only once. The sample was PBMCs. These receptors all come from a human donor in good health. Each CDR3 is given with its conserved first and last residue. Fields, in order: D gene, J gene, V gene, clone size, CDR3 DNA, CDR3 protein. A D gene is named only where the DNA matches it firmly. Clone size appears in some rows only: once, few, many, or a class for an expanded clone.

D gene: NA
J gene: TRBJ1-2
V gene: TRBV4-3
clone size: NA
CDR3 DNA: TGCGCCAGCAGCCAAGATTTAGGAGGCCGCCGCGGCTACACCTTC
CDR3 protein: CASSQDLGGRRGYTF

D gene: NA
J gene: TRBJ2-2
V gene: TRBV7-9
clone size: medium-sized
CDR3 DNA: TGTGCCAGCAGCCCCCGAGGGCCGTTGATCGGGGAGCTGTTTTTT
CDR3 protein: CASSPRGPLIGELFF

D gene: NA
J gene: TRBJ1-6
V gene: TRBV21-1
clone size: NA
CDR3 DNA: TGTGCCAGCAGCACGGGACCCGCGGGGAATTCACCCCTCCACTTT
CDR3 protein: CASSTGPAGNSPLHF

D gene: NA
J gene: TRBJ2-2
V gene: TRBV7-2
clone size: NA
CDR3 DNA: TGTGCCAGCAGCTTATCCAGGGCTGACACCGGGGAGCTGTTTTTT
CDR3 protein: CASSLSRADTGELFF

D gene: NA
J gene: TRBJ1-3
V gene: TRBV6-4
clone size: NA
CDR3 DNA: TGTGCCAGCAGTGACTCTAACAGGCCTGGAAACACCATATATTTT
CDR3 protein: CASSDSNRPGNTIYF

D gene: NA
J gene: TRBJ2-3
V gene: TRBV5-1
clone size: few
CDR3 DNA: TGCGCCAGCAGCTTGGCCGGGTCATTCGGGGTCACAGATACGCAGTATTTT
CDR3 protein: CASSLAGSFGVTDTQYF

D gene: TRBD1
J gene: TRBJ2-7
V gene: TRBV6-5
clone size: NA
CDR3 DNA: TGTGCCAGCAGTTACAGAGGGGGCAGCTCCTACGAGCAGTACTTC
CDR3 protein: CASSYRGGSSYEQYF

D gene: NA
J gene: TRBJ1-2
V gene: TRBV15
clone size: NA
CDR3 DNA: TGTGCCACCAGCAGAGCAGGGAAAGGGCAAGATGGCTACACCTTC
CDR3 protein: CATSRAGKGQDGYTF

D gene: NA
J gene: TRBJ2-7
V gene: TRBV2
clone size: few
CDR3 DNA: TGTGCCAGCAGGCGAGAGACTTACGAGCAGTACTTC
CDR3 protein: CASRRETYEQYF

D gene: NA
J gene: TRBJ1-2
V gene: TRBV29-1
clone size: few
CDR3 DNA: TGCAGCGTTGAAGACGGAGGGCCTGATGGCTACACCTTC
CDR3 protein: CSVEDGGPDGYTF

D gene: NA
J gene: TRBJ2-7
V gene: TRBV28
clone size: NA
CDR3 DNA: TGTGCCAGCAGTCATACCGGGACGGGAGCCTACGAGCAGTACTTC
CDR3 protein: CASSHTGTGAYEQYF

D gene: TRBD2
J gene: TRBJ2-3
V gene: TRBV7-9
clone size: few
CDR3 DNA: TGTGCCAGCAGCTTAGCGGGCCTAGCGGGGGGCCAAGATACGCAGTATTTT
CDR3 protein: CASSLAGLAGGQDTQYF

D gene: TRBD1
J gene: TRBJ2-7
V gene: TRBV10-3
clone size: NA
CDR3 DNA: TGTGCCATCAGCAACCCGGGACAGTCCTCCTACGAGCAGTACTTC
CDR3 protein: CAISNPGQSSYEQYF

D gene: TRBD1
J gene: TRBJ2-7
V gene: TRBV5-1
clone size: NA
CDR3 DNA: TGCGCCAGCAGCTGGGACAGCTACGAGCAGTACTTC
CDR3 protein: CASSWDSYEQYF

D gene: TRBD1
J gene: TRBJ2-7
V gene: TRBV29-1
clone size: NA
CDR3 DNA: TGCAGCGCTGCGGGACAGGGTTTCTACGAGCAGTACTTC
CDR3 protein: CSAAGQGFYEQYF

D gene: TRBD1
J gene: TRBJ2-7
V gene: TRBV5-1
clone size: NA
CDR3 DNA: TGCGCCAGCAGCTCGGGACAGGCACTCTCCTACGAGCAGTACTTC
CDR3 protein: CASSSGQALSYEQYF

D gene: TRBD1
J gene: TRBJ1-1
V gene: TRBV19
clone size: NA
CDR3 DNA: TGTGCCAGTAGTTTCAGGACAGGGGGCACGAGGGACACTGAAGCTTTCTTT
CDR3 protein: CASSFRTGGTRDTEAFF

D gene: NA
J gene: TRBJ1-3
V gene: TRBV7-9
clone size: NA
CDR3 DNA: TGTGCCAGCAGCTTACTAACAGCGAGGGCCGGAAACACCATATATTTT
CDR3 protein: CASSLLTARAGNTIYF

D gene: NA
J gene: TRBJ2-2
V gene: TRBV5-5
clone size: NA
CDR3 DNA: TGTGCCAGCAGCTTGGGGGCCTCCAACACCGGGGAGCTGTTTTTT
CDR3 protein: CASSLGASNTGELFF

D gene: NA
J gene: TRBJ2-4
V gene: TRBV30
clone size: once
CDR3 DNA: TGTGCCTGGAGTCTACAGGTCAAAAACATTCAGTACTTC
CDR3 protein: CAWSLQVKNIQYF

D gene: TRBD1
J gene: TRBJ1-4
V gene: TRBV5-4
clone size: NA
CDR3 DNA: TGTGCCAGCAGCTTAGGGGGACAGGGTCGCGAAAAACTGTTTTTT
CDR3 protein: CASSLGGQGREKLFF

D gene: NA
J gene: TRBJ2-7
V gene: TRBV15
clone size: NA
CDR3 DNA: TGTGCCACCAGCAGAGAAGGAGGCTACGAGCAGTACTTC
CDR3 protein: CATSREGGYEQYF

D gene: TRBD1
J gene: TRBJ1-1
V gene: TRBV27
clone size: NA
CDR3 DNA: TGTGCCAGCAGTCCCAAACCTCTCGGACAGGGGAATGAAGCTTTCTTT
CDR3 protein: CASSPKPLGQGNEAFF

D gene: TRBD1
J gene: TRBJ1-4
V gene: TRBV19
clone size: NA
CDR3 DNA: TGTGCCAGTGCAGGGGGCGATCTTGAAAAACTGTTTTTT
CDR3 protein: CASAGGDLEKLFF

D gene: TRBD1
J gene: TRBJ1-1
V gene: TRBV11-2
clone size: NA
CDR3 DNA: TGTGCCAGCAGCTCCAGGACAGGGAACACTGAAGCTTTCTTT
CDR3 protein: CASSSRTGNTEAFF

D gene: NA
J gene: TRBJ1-6
V gene: TRBV27
clone size: NA
CDR3 DNA: TGTGCCAGCAGTCCCTCCAGGGGAGTCCTCCACTTT
CDR3 protein: CASSPSRGVLHF

D gene: TRBD1
J gene: TRBJ1-2
V gene: TRBV4-2
clone size: NA
CDR3 DNA: TGTGCCAGCAGCCAAGATCCGGGACAGGGAAACTATGGCTACACCTTC
CDR3 protein: CASSQDPGQGNYGYTF

D gene: NA
J gene: TRBJ2-7
V gene: TRBV4-3
clone size: NA
CDR3 DNA: TGCGCCAGCAGCCAAGCAGCGGCAACCCCCCACGAGCAGTACTTC
CDR3 protein: CASSQAAATPHEQYF

D gene: TRBD2
J gene: TRBJ2-2
V gene: TRBV9
clone size: NA
CDR3 DNA: TGTGCCAGCACCACTTCCGGAGCGGGAGGTCTCACCGGGGAGCTGTTTTTT
CDR3 protein: CASTTSGAGGLTGELFF

D gene: TRBD2
J gene: TRBJ2-1
V gene: TRBV13
clone size: NA
CDR3 DNA: TGTGCCAGCAGCTCCTGGGGGAAACTAGCGGGAGGGCCCTCCTACAATGAGCAGTTCTTC
CDR3 protein: CASSSWGKLAGGPSYNEQFF

D gene: TRBD2
J gene: TRBJ2-3
V gene: TRBV14
clone size: NA
CDR3 DNA: TGTGCCAGCAGCCAAGATGGAACGTCCCCGGGACTAGCTAGCACAGATACGCAGTATTTT
CDR3 protein: CASSQDGTSPGLASTDTQYF

D gene: NA
J gene: TRBJ1-6
V gene: TRBV19
clone size: few
CDR3 DNA: TGTGCCAGTAGTATCGACAGGATGACCTCACCCCTCCACTTT
CDR3 protein: CASSIDRMTSPLHF

D gene: NA
J gene: TRBJ2-1
V gene: TRBV30
clone size: few
CDR3 DNA: TGTGCCTGGAGTGGGATCAGGGAGCAGTTCTTC
CDR3 protein: CAWSGIREQFF

D gene: NA
J gene: TRBJ2-1
V gene: TRBV9
clone size: NA
CDR3 DNA: TGTGCCAGCACGCGGGGAGCCTCCTACAATGAGCAGTTCTTC
CDR3 protein: CASTRGASYNEQFF

D gene: NA
J gene: TRBJ1-3
V gene: TRBV18
clone size: NA
CDR3 DNA: TGTGCCAGCTCACAAGGACATATCTCTGGAAACACCATATATTTT
CDR3 protein: CASSQGHISGNTIYF

D gene: NA
J gene: TRBJ1-3
V gene: TRBV2
clone size: NA
CDR3 DNA: TGTGCCAGCAGTGATCCCCCTATAAAGCTCTCTGGAAACACCATATATTTT
CDR3 protein: CASSDPPIKLSGNTIYF

D gene: TRBD2
J gene: TRBJ2-3
V gene: TRBV4-2
clone size: NA
CDR3 DNA: TGTGCCAGCAGCCCGGATCTAGCGGGAGCTAGCACAGATACGCAGTATTTT
CDR3 protein: CASSPDLAGASTDTQYF

D gene: NA
J gene: TRBJ1-2
V gene: TRBV7-3
clone size: NA
CDR3 DNA: TGTGCCAGCAGCGGGGGGGACCGGCGGGGCTACACCTTC
CDR3 protein: CASSGGDRRGYTF

D gene: TRBD1
J gene: TRBJ2-7
V gene: TRBV6-6
clone size: NA
CDR3 DNA: TGTGCCAAGACAGGGTTGGAGCAGTACTTC
CDR3 protein: CAKTGLEQYF

D gene: TRBD2
J gene: TRBJ2-2
V gene: TRBV2
clone size: NA
CDR3 DNA: TGTGCCAGCTCGCGCGCTAGCGGAACCACCGGGGAGCTGTTTTTT
CDR3 protein: CASSRASGTTGELFF

D gene: NA
J gene: TRBJ2-1
V gene: TRBV12-5
clone size: NA
CDR3 DNA: TGTGCTAGTGGTCCAGGCTACAATGAGCAGTTCTTC
CDR3 protein: CASGPGYNEQFF

D gene: NA
J gene: TRBJ2-3
V gene: TRBV21-1
clone size: few
CDR3 DNA: TGTGCCAGCAGCCGCCGTCCATCCGGGGGGGCGGATACGCAGTATTTT
CDR3 protein: CASSRRPSGGADTQYF

D gene: NA
J gene: TRBJ1-5
V gene: TRBV5-5
clone size: NA
CDR3 DNA: TGTGCCAGCAGCTTTACTGCAGGGGGCAATCAGCCCCAGCATTTT
CDR3 protein: CASSFTAGGNQPQHF

D gene: TRBD1
J gene: TRBJ1-5
V gene: TRBV7-3
clone size: NA
CDR3 DNA: TGTGCCAGCAGCTTGGACAGGTGGCAGCCCCAGCATTTT
CDR3 protein: CASSLDRWQPQHF

D gene: TRBD2
J gene: TRBJ2-4
V gene: TRBV20-1
clone size: NA
CDR3 DNA: TGCAGTGCTTTCGAGCGGGAGGGGGCGTACTTC
CDR3 protein: CSAFEREGAYF

D gene: NA
J gene: TRBJ2-2
V gene: TRBV15
clone size: few
CDR3 DNA: TGTGCCACCAGCAGAGATCGCCTACTTTCCGGGGAGCTGTTTTTT
CDR3 protein: CATSRDRLLSGELFF

D gene: NA
J gene: TRBJ2-6
V gene: TRBV9
clone size: NA
CDR3 DNA: TGTGCCAGCAGCGTAGATGCGGGCGGACGCGGTCCATCTGGGGCCAACGTCCTGACTTTC
CDR3 protein: CASSVDAGGRGPSGANVLTF

D gene: TRBD1
J gene: TRBJ2-7
V gene: TRBV7-9
clone size: NA
CDR3 DNA: TGTGCCAGCAGCTTGCCCGCAGGGGGCGACGAGCAGTACTTC
CDR3 protein: CASSLPAGGDEQYF

D gene: TRBD1
J gene: TRBJ1-1
V gene: TRBV5-1
clone size: few
CDR3 DNA: TGCGCCAGCAGCTTGATGGACAGGGCCTTGACTGAAGCTTTCTTT
CDR3 protein: CASSLMDRALTEAFF

D gene: TRBD2
J gene: TRBJ2-3
V gene: TRBV6-1
clone size: NA
CDR3 DNA: TGTGCCAGCAGCTTGACTAGCGGGAGCGCAGATACGCAGTATTTT
CDR3 protein: CASSLTSGSADTQYF

D gene: NA
J gene: TRBJ1-2
V gene: TRBV28
clone size: NA
CDR3 DNA: TGTGCCAGCAGTTTCTATAACTATGGCTACACCTTC
CDR3 protein: CASSFYNYGYTF

D gene: NA
J gene: TRBJ2-5
V gene: TRBV5-1
clone size: few
CDR3 DNA: TGCGCCAGCAGCTTGAAGGAGAGTAAGCAAGAGACCCAGTACTTC
CDR3 protein: CASSLKESKQETQYF

D gene: NA
J gene: TRBJ2-5
V gene: TRBV7-3
clone size: NA
CDR3 DNA: TGTGCCAGCAGCTTCGGCGGGCAAGAGACCCAGTACTTC
CDR3 protein: CASSFGGQETQYF

D gene: TRBD1
J gene: TRBJ1-4
V gene: TRBV5-8
clone size: few
CDR3 DNA: TGTGCCAGCAGTCGGGGACAGGCTAATGAAAAACTGTTTTTT
CDR3 protein: CASSRGQANEKLFF